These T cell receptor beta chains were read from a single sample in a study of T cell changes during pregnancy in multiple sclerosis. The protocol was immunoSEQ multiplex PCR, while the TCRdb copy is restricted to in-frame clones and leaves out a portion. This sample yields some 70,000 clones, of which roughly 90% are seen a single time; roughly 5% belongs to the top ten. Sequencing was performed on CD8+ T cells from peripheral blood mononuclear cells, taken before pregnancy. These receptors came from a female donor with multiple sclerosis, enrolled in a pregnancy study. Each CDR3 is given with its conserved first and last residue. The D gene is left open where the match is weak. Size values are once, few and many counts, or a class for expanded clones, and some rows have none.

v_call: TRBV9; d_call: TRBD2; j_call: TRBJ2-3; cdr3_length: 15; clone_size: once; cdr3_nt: TGTGCCAGCAGCGTCACTAGCGGGGGGGCAGATACGCAGTATTTT; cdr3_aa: CASSVTSGGADTQYF
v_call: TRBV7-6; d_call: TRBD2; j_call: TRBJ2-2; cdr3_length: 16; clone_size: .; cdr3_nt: TGTGCCAGCAGCTCAACTAGCGGGGGGGCTGGCGGGGAGCTGTTTTTT; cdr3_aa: CASSSTSGGAGGELFF
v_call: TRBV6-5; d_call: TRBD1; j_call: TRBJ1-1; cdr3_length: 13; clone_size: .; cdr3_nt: TGTGCCAGCATGACAGGGGGTAAAACTGAAGCTTTCTTT; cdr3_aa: CASMTGGKTEAFF
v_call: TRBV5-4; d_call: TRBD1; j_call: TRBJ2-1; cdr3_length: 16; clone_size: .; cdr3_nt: TGTGCCAGCAGCTTGCCGACAGGGGGACCCTACAATGAGCAGTTCTTC; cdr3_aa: CASSLPTGGPYNEQFF
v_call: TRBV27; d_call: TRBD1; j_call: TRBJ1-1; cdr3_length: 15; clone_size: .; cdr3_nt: TGTGCCAGCAGTTGGGTGGGACAGACGAACACTGAAGCTTTCTTT; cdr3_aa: CASSWVGQTNTEAFF
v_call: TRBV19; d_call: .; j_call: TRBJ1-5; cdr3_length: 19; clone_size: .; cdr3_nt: TGTGCCAGTACTGATAGACAGTCTGAATATAGAATTAGCAATCAGCCCCAGCATTTT; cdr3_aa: CASTDRQSEYRISNQPQHF
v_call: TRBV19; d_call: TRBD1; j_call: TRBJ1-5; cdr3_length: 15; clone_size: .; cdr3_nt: TGTGCCAGTAGTGTAAAGGGGGCCTTCAATCAGCCCCAGCATTTT; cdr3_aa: CASSVKGAFNQPQHF
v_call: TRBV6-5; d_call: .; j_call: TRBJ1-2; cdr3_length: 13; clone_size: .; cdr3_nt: TGTGCCAGCAGGGCTGGGCAGGACTATGGCTACACCTTC; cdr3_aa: CASRAGQDYGYTF
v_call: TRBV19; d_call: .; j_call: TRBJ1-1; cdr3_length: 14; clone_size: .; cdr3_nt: TGTGCCAGTAGTATGACTGCCGGGCGGGATGAAGCTTTCTTT; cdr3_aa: CASSMTAGRDEAFF
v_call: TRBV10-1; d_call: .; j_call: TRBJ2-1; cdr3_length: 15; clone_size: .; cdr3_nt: TGCGCCAGCTCGGGACAAGGGCTCTCCTACAATGAGCAGTTCTTC; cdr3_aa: CASSGQGLSYNEQFF
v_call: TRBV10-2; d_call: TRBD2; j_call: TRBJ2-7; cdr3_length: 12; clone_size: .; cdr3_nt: TGCGCCAGCAGTGAGGCAGGACTAGAAGGACCCTTC; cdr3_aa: CASSEAGLEGPF
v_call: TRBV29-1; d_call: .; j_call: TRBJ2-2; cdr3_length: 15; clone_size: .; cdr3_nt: TGCAGCGTTGTTCCCGGGTCGACCGAAACCGGGGAGCTGTTTTTT; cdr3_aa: CSVVPGSTETGELFF
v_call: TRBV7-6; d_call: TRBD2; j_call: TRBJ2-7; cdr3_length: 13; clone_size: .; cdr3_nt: TGTGCCAGCAGCCTGAGCGGGGGCTACGAGCAGTACTTC; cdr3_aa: CASSLSGGYEQYF
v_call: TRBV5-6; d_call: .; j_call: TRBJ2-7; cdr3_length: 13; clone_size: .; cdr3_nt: TGTGCCAGCAGCTTGGGGTCGGCCTACGAGCAGTACTTC; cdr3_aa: CASSLGSAYEQYF
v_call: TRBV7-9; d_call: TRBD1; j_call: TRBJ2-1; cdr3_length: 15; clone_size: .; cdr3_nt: TGTGCCAGCAGCTTAGGACAGGGGGATGTCAATGAGCAGTTCTTC; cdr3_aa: CASSLGQGDVNEQFF
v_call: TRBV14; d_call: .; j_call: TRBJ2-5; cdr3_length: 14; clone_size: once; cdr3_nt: TGTGCCAGCAGCCAAGATCCTAACCAAGAGACCCAGTACTTC; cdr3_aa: CASSQDPNQETQYF
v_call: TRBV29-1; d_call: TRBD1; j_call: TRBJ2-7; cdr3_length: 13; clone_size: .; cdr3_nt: TGCAGCGCTAGGGACAGGGGGCGGTACGAGCAGTACTTC; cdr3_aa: CSARDRGRYEQYF
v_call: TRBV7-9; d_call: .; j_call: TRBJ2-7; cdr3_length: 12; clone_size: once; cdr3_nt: TGTGCCAGCGGGGCGGCTACCTACGAGCAGTACTTC; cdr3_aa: CASGAATYEQYF
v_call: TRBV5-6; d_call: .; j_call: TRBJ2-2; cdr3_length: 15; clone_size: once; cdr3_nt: TGTGCCAGCAGCTACCCTAGCGAGAACACCGGGGAGCTGTTTTTT; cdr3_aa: CASSYPSENTGELFF
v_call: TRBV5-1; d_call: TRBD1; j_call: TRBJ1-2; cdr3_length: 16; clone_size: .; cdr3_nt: TGCGCCAGCAGCCCTGAGACAGGGGTGTTTAACTATGGCTACACCTTC; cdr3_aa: CASSPETGVFNYGYTF
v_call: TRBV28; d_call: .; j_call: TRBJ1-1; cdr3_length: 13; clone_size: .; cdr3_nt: TGTGCCAGCATGGGGACGGGGAGGACTGAAGCTTTCTTT; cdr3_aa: CASMGTGRTEAFF
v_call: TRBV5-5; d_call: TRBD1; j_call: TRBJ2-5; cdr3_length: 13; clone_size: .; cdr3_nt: TGTGCCAGCTCGGGACAGGGGATAGAGACCCAGTACTTC; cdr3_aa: CASSGQGIETQYF
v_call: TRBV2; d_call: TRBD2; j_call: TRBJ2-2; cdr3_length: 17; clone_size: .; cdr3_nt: TGTGCCAGCAGGGGGACTAGCGGGGGGGAAAACACCGGGGAGCTGTTTTTT; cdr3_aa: CASRGTSGGENTGELFF
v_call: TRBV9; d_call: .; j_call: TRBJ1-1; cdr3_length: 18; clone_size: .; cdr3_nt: TGTGCCAGCAGCACTCAGGGTCAATTGGGGCAGGTGAACACTGAAGCTTTCTTT; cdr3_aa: CASSTQGQLGQVNTEAFF
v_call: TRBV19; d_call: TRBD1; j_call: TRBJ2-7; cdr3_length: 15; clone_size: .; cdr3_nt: TGTGCCAGTAGTATCACAGGGGAACCTGCCTACGAGCAGTACTTC; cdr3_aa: CASSITGEPAYEQYF
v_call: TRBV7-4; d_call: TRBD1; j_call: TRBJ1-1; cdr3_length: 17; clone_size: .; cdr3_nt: TGTGCCAGCAGCCATCGGGACAGGGGTACTATGAACACTGAAGCTTTCTTT; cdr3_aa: CASSHRDRGTMNTEAFF
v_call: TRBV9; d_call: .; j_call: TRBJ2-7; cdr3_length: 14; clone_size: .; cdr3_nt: TGTGCCAGCAGCGTAGAAGGGGCGTCCTACGAGCAGTACTTC; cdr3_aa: CASSVEGASYEQYF
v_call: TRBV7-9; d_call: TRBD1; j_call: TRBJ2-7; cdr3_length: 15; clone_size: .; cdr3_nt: TGTGCCAGCAGCGACTGGGACAGGGGTTTAGACGAGCAGTACTTC; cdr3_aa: CASSDWDRGLDEQYF
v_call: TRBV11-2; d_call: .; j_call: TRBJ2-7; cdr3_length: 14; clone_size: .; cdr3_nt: TGTGCCAGCAGCTTCGGGGGCGAGGGGGGGATAGGGTACTTC; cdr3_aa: CASSFGGEGGIGYF
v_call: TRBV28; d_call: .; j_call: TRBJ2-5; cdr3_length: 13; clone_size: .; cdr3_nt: TGTGCCAGCAATCCCGGCGGGGACGAGACCCAGTACTTC; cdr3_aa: CASNPGGDETQYF
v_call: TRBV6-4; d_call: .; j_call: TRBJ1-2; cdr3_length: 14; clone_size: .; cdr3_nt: TGTGCCAGCAGTGACTCGCAGTTTAACTATGGCTACACCTTC; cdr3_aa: CASSDSQFNYGYTF
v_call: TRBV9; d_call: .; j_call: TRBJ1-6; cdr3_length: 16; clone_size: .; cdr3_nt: TGTGCCAGCAGCCAAAAGGGGGATCCCTATAATTCACCCCTCCACTTT; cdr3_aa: CASSQKGDPYNSPLHF
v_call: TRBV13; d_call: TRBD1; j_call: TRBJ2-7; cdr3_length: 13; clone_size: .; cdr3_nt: TGTGCCAGCAGCCCGGGGACAGGCGATAAGCAGTACTTC; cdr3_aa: CASSPGTGDKQYF
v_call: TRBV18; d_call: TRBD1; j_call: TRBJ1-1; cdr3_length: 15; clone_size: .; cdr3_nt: TGTGCCAGCTCCACAGGGGGTGGGATGAACACTGAAGCTTTCTTT; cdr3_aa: CASSTGGGMNTEAFF
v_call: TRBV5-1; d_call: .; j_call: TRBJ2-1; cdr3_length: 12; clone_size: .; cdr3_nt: TGCGCCAGCAGCCTTAACGGGAATGAGCAGTTCTTC; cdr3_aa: CASSLNGNEQFF
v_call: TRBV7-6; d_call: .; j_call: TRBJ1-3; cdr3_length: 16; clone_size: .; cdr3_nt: TGTGCCAGCAGCCTCCTGCCAGGCCCCTCTGGAAACACCATATATTTT; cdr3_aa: CASSLLPGPSGNTIYF
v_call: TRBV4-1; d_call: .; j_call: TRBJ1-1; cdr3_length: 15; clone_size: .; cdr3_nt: TGCGCCAGCAGCCAAGATTCGGGGGAGAACACTGAAGCTTTCTTT; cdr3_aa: CASSQDSGENTEAFF
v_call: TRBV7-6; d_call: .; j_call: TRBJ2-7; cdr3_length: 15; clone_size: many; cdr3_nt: TGTGCCAGCAGCTTTGGGCCAGACGGAGGCTACGAGCAGTACTTC; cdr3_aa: CASSFGPDGGYEQYF
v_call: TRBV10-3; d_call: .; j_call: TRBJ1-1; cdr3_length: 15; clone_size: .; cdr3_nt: TGTGCCATCAGTGAATACAGGGAAAGGAACACTGAAGCTTTCTTT; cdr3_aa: CAISEYRERNTEAFF